This is a list of T cell receptor beta chains from one sample in a study of shared clonotypes between healthy human individuals. Generated by immunoSEQ multiplex PCR, the TCRdb table keeps only in-frame clones and is missing some. The sample shows 1.5 million to 2.5 million clones, less than 95% of them seen only once. The material sequenced was naive CD8+ T cells sorted from blood. Receptors originate from a man aged 18 to 30 in good health. Each CDR3 is given with its conserved first and last residue. A D gene is named only where the DNA matches it firmly. Clone size is stated in some rows and not others, as once, few, many or a class when expanded.

TRBJ2-5	NA	TRBV7-9	NA	CASAGIQETQYF	TGTGCCAGCGCGGGGATCCAAGAGACCCAGTACTTC
TRBJ2-7	NA	TRBV9	NA	CASSVGGAGEQYF	TGTGCCAGCAGCGTAGGTGGGGCAGGCGAGCAGTACTTC
TRBJ1-1	NA	TRBV27	NA	CASRGQLGDTEAFF	TGTGCCAGCAGAGGACAGTTAGGGGACACTGAAGCTTTCTTT
TRBJ2-7	NA	TRBV13	NA	CASSLAGHEQYF	TGTGCCAGCAGCTTAGCGGGCCACGAGCAGTACTTC
TRBJ2-5	NA	TRBV10-3	NA	CAIRSDGSEMETQYF	TGTGCCATCAGGAGCGATGGATCGGAAATGGAGACCCAGTACTTC
TRBJ2-5	NA	TRBV9	NA	CASSVVGLAQETQYF	TGTGCCAGCAGCGTAGTTGGGCTTGCTCAAGAGACCCAGTACTTC
TRBJ1-2	TRBD1	TRBV7-9	NA	CASSLGQGIYGYTF	TGTGCCAGCAGCTTAGGACAGGGGATCTATGGCTACACCTTC
TRBJ2-7	NA	TRBV13	NA	CASSLGPESRASSYEQYF	TGTGCCAGCAGCTTAGGCCCCGAGAGCAGGGCAAGCTCCTACGAGCAGTACTTC
TRBJ2-2	NA	TRBV11-2	NA	CASSTAKRLGELFF	TGTGCCAGCAGCACCGCCAAACGATTAGGGGAGCTGTTTTTT
TRBJ2-2	NA	TRBV4-3	NA	CASSQVWGASGELFF	TGCGCCAGCAGCCAAGTCTGGGGGGCCTCCGGGGAGCTGTTTTTT
TRBJ2-7	NA	TRBV5-6	medium-sized	CASSLWFSYEQYF	TGTGCCAGCAGCTTGTGGTTCTCCTACGAGCAGTACTTC
TRBJ1-4	NA	TRBV7-3	NA	CASSPGGPNEKLFF	TGTGCCAGCAGCCCGGGGGGTCCTAATGAAAAACTGTTTTTT
TRBJ1-4	NA	TRBV5-4	NA	CASSRTNEKLFF	TGTGCCAGCAGCCGCACTAATGAAAAACTGTTTTTT
TRBJ2-1	NA	TRBV27	NA	CASSLSRDTSYNEQFF	TGTGCCAGCAGTTTATCCCGGGACACGAGCTACAATGAGCAGTTCTTC
TRBJ2-7	NA	TRBV21-1	NA	CASSPRDGGYEQYF	TGTGCCAGCAGCCCGAGGGACGGTGGATACGAGCAGTACTTC
TRBJ2-5	NA	TRBV5-1	NA	CASSLESSVGWETQYF	TGCGCCAGCAGCTTGGAAAGTTCAGTCGGCTGGGAGACCCAGTACTTC
TRBJ1-1	NA	TRBV6-5	NA	CASSSLQGSTEAFF	TGTGCCAGCAGTTCCTTACAGGGATCCACTGAAGCTTTCTTT
TRBJ2-5	TRBD2	TRBV4-2	NA	CASSQELAGYQETQYF	TGTGCCAGCAGCCAAGAACTAGCGGGGTACCAAGAGACCCAGTACTTC
TRBJ2-7	NA	TRBV2	NA	CASSLAPGPNYEQYF	TGTGCCAGCAGTCTTGCACCGGGACCGAACTACGAGCAGTACTTC
TRBJ1-1	NA	TRBV9	NA	CASSVGGAEAFF	TGTGCCAGCAGCGTAGGGGGCGCTGAAGCTTTCTTT
TRBJ2-1	TRBD2	TRBV25-1	once	CASGAAGGLGEQFF	TGTGCCAGCGGGGCAGCGGGGGGGCTCGGAGAGCAGTTCTTC
TRBJ1-2	NA	TRBV6-5	once	CASSYITQIYGYTF	TGTGCCAGCAGTTACATCACACAGATCTATGGCTACACCTTC
TRBJ2-1	NA	TRBV6-5	once	CASSANYNEQFF	TGTGCCAGCAGTGCGAACTACAATGAGCAGTTCTTC
TRBJ1-5	NA	TRBV27	NA	CASSEVGNQPQHF	TGTGCCAGCAGTGAGGTAGGCAATCAGCCCCAGCATTTT
TRBJ2-7	TRBD1	TRBV11-2	once	CASSPLTGSYEQYF	TGTGCCAGCAGCCCTTTGACAGGGTCCTACGAGCAGTACTTC
TRBJ1-5	NA	TRBV28	NA	CATDDSNQPQHF	TGTGCCACGGACGATAGCAATCAGCCCCAGCATTTT
TRBJ2-7	TRBD1	TRBV10-2	NA	CASSETTGSGGFDEQYF	TGCGCCAGCAGTGAGACAACTGGTTCAGGGGGCTTCGACGAGCAGTACTTC
TRBJ2-3	TRBD1	TRBV5-1	NA	CASSLQGTDTQYF	TGCGCCAGCAGCTTACAGGGGACAGATACGCAGTATTTT
TRBJ1-5	NA	TRBV4-3	NA	CASSPRLEYSNQPQHF	TGCGCCAGCAGCCCGCGGTTGGAGTATAGCAATCAGCCCCAGCATTTT
TRBJ2-7	TRBD1	TRBV7-9	NA	CASSMDRAFSYEQYF	TGTGCCAGCAGTATGGACAGGGCATTTTCCTACGAGCAGTACTTC
TRBJ2-1	NA	TRBV30	NA	CARWGGGEQFF	TGTGCACGATGGGGGGGCGGTGAGCAGTTCTTC
TRBJ1-1	NA	TRBV2	NA	CASSGENTEAFF	TGTGCCAGCAGTGGGGAAAACACTGAAGCTTTCTTT
TRBJ1-2	NA	TRBV6-1	NA	CASSEGDTRYGYTF	TGTGCCAGCAGTGAAGGGGACACCCGCTATGGCTACACCTTC
TRBJ1-5	TRBD1	TRBV28	NA	CASRPGQGGTQPQHF	TGTGCCAGCAGGCCCGGACAGGGGGGCACTCAGCCCCAGCATTTT
TRBJ2-7	TRBD1	TRBV7-6	NA	CASSFGDRGSYEQYF	TGTGCCAGCAGCTTTGGGGACAGGGGATCCTACGAGCAGTACTTC
TRBJ2-3	NA	TRBV6-1	NA	CASSELQGGPDTQYF	TGTGCCAGCAGTGAACTCCAGGGAGGACCAGATACGCAGTATTTT
TRBJ1-1	NA	TRBV6-4	NA	CASSEWHGDTEAFF	TGTGCCAGCAGTGAATGGCACGGAGACACTGAAGCTTTCTTT
TRBJ2-1	NA	TRBV4-1	NA	CASSQEGLVYNEQFF	TGCGCCAGCAGCCAAGAGGGCCTGGTATACAATGAGCAGTTCTTC
TRBJ2-5	TRBD1	TRBV7-9	NA	CASSSGQGLLYQETQYF	TGTGCCAGCAGTTCGGGACAGGGACTCTTGTACCAAGAGACCCAGTACTTC
TRBJ2-4	NA	TRBV5-1	NA	CASSLGRVGQNIQYF	TGCGCCAGCAGCCTGGGGCGGGTTGGCCAAAACATTCAGTACTTC
TRBJ2-6	NA	TRBV4-2	NA	CASSQDLQEIISSGANVLTF	TGTGCCAGCAGCCAAGATCTACAGGAAATTATCAGCTCTGGGGCCAACGTCCTGACTTTC
TRBJ1-4	NA	TRBV28	NA	CASSPRQSNEKLFF	TGTGCCAGCAGTCCTCGACAGTCTAATGAAAAACTGTTTTTT
TRBJ2-3	TRBD1	TRBV7-9	NA	CASSFSPRGDTQYF	TGTGCCAGCAGCTTTTCACCCAGGGGGGATACGCAGTATTTT
TRBJ2-5	TRBD2	TRBV6-5	NA	CASSWTSGGRETQYF	TGTGCCAGCAGTTGGACTAGCGGGGGGCGGGAGACCCAGTACTTC
TRBJ1-1	NA	TRBV5-5	NA	CASSLSPEWNTEAFF	TGTGCCAGCAGCTTGTCTCCAGAATGGAACACTGAAGCTTTCTTT
TRBJ1-3	NA	TRBV10-2	NA	CASSDGGSSGNTIYF	TGCGCCAGCAGTGATGGCGGCAGCTCTGGAAACACCATATATTTT
TRBJ1-4	NA	TRBV19	NA	CASRGFNEKLFF	TGTGCCAGTAGGGGATTTAATGAAAAACTGTTTTTT
TRBJ2-1	TRBD2	TRBV11-2	NA	CASSLESGSWNEQFF	TGTGCCAGCAGCTTAGAGAGCGGGAGTTGGAATGAGCAGTTCTTC
TRBJ2-3	NA	TRBV7-9	once	CASSPIISGKRGTDTQYF	TGTGCCAGCAGCCCTATTATCTCCGGGAAGAGAGGCACAGATACGCAGTATTTT
TRBJ2-7	NA	TRBV7-9	NA	CASSPWFGYEQYF	TGTGCCAGCAGCCCTTGGTTTGGGTACGAGCAGTACTTC
TRBJ1-6	NA	TRBV7-6	NA	CASSSTDSPSYNSPLHF	TGTGCCAGCAGCTCAACCGATAGCCCCAGTTATAATTCACCCCTCCACTTT
TRBJ2-1	NA	TRBV7-9	NA	CASSLWKRYGNEQFF	TGTGCCAGCAGCTTATGGAAACGCTACGGGAATGAGCAGTTCTTC
TRBJ2-1	NA	TRBV7-6	NA	CASSLINNEQFF	TGTGCCAGCAGCTTAATAAACAATGAGCAGTTCTTC